These T cell receptor beta chains were read from a single sample in a study of T cell responses to AZD1222 COVID-19 vaccine. Sequenced by immunoSEQ multiplex PCR; TCRdb stores in-frame clones only, minus some. The sample lists 150,000 to 200,000 clones, approximately 87% occurring once. This specimen was peripheral blood, taken 28 days after the second AZD1222 dose. The receptors come from an adult who received the AZD1222 COVID-19 vaccine. Each CDR3 is given with its conserved first and last residue. The D gene is left open where the match is weak. Not all rows give a size; the values are once, few, many and, for expanded clones, a class.

TRBV7-2,-,-,TRBJ1-1,TGTGCCAGCAGCTTACGCGACAACACTGAAGCTTTCTTT,CASSLRDNTEAFF
TRBV18,-,-,TRBJ2-3,TGTGCCAGCTCCCAGGACAGCACAGATACGCAGTATTTT,CASSQDSTDTQYF
TRBV5-1,-,-,TRBJ1-1,TGCGCCAGCAGCTTGGACAGTCAAGCTTTCTTT,CASSLDSQAFF
TRBV19,-,TRBD1,TRBJ2-4,TGTGCCAGTAGTATCAGGACAGGGATTGAGAAAAACATTCAGTACTTC,CASSIRTGIEKNIQYF
TRBV9,-,-,TRBJ1-6,TGTGCCAGCAGCGCAGCGACCGCGACCCTAGCCTCACCCCTCCACTTT,CASSAATATLASPLHF
TRBV4-3,-,-,TRBJ1-3,TGCGCCAGCAGCCAAGATCCCCCCTCGAGTCTCAGTGGAAACACCATATATTTT,CASSQDPPSSLSGNTIYF
TRBV12-5,-,-,TRBJ2-1,TGTGCTAGTGGGCTAAGCCAGGGTAAGGATGAGCAGTTCTTC,CASGLSQGKDEQFF
TRBV29-1,-,-,TRBJ2-3,TGCAGCGTTGAAGACAGGGTGGCGACAGATACGCAGTATTTT,CSVEDRVATDTQYF
TRBV5-1,-,TRBD1,TRBJ1-1,TGCGCCAGCAGCTCACAGGGGAGCACTGAAGCTTTCTTT,CASSSQGSTEAFF
TRBV7-2,-,-,TRBJ2-1,TGTGCCAGCAGCCGGGACTCCGCTGAGCAGTTCTTC,CASSRDSAEQFF
TRBV25-1,-,TRBD1,TRBJ1-2,TGTGCCAGCAGTGAATACTCAGGGGGCTCTGGCTACACCTTC,CASSEYSGGSGYTF
TRBV30,-,-,TRBJ1-2,TGTGCCTGGAGTGTATTTTCGGGACGCTATGGCTACACCTTC,CAWSVFSGRYGYTF
TRBV10-3,-,-,TRBJ1-2,TGTGCCATCAGCGACAATGGCTACACCTTC,CAISDNGYTF
TRBV30,-,TRBD2,TRBJ2-1,TGTGCCTGGAGTCGGCTGCCCGGGGGGGCCTCACGTTTTGAGCAGTTCTTC,CAWSRLPGGASRFEQFF
TRBV11-2,-,-,TRBJ2-1,TGTGCCAGCAGCTTAGAACAGAACCCCTACAATGAGCAGTTCTTC,CASSLEQNPYNEQFF
TRBV19,-,TRBD1,TRBJ1-1,TGTGCCAGTAGTTGGCTAGGACAGGGGACTGAAGCTTTCTTT,CASSWLGQGTEAFF
TRBV5-4,-,-,TRBJ1-2,TGTGCCAGCAGCTTGGCTTCCGGGGGGAACTATGGCTACACCTTC,CASSLASGGNYGYTF
TRBV5-6,-,TRBD1,TRBJ1-2,TGTGCCAGCAGCTTGCCCCCGGGACAGGGGGCGCGGGGCTACACCTTC,CASSLPPGQGARGYTF
TRBV3-1/TRBV3-2,-,-,TRBJ1-1,TGTGCCAGCAGCCAAGCCAATAAAGCTTTCTTT,CASSQANKAFF
TRBV18,-,-,TRBJ1-1,TGTGCCAGCTCACCGTCGGCAGACACTGAAGCTTTCTTT,CASSPSADTEAFF
TRBV5-1,-,TRBD2,TRBJ2-1,TGCGCCAGCAGCTTGGCTCCGGCGGGGGGTCTGGGCTACAATGAGCAGTTCTTC,CASSLAPAGGLGYNEQFF
TRBV5-4,-,-,TRBJ2-1,TGTGCCAGCAGCACAACCGGTGGGGAGCAGTTCTTC,CASSTTGGEQFF
TRBV2,few,TRBD1,TRBJ1-1,TGTGCCAGCAGTAGGGACAGTGAAGCTTTCTTT,CASSRDSEAFF
TRBV7-7,-,-,TRBJ2-2,TGTGCTAGCAGACCTATCCCCTCTAGGTCTTTCGACAGGAACACCGGGGAGCTGTTTTTT,CASRPIPSRSFDRNTGELFF
TRBV21-1,-,-,TRBJ1-6,TGTGCCAGCAGCAACAGGGGGCCACGGAATTCACCCCTCCACTTT,CASSNRGPRNSPLHF
TRBV5-6,once,-,TRBJ1-5,TGTGCCAGCAGCTTGGCAGGGGTTTGGAGCAATCAGCCCCAGCATTTT,CASSLAGVWSNQPQHF
TRBV5-1,-,-,TRBJ1-2,TGCGCCAGCAGCTTGGGTCAGGGCCCTTATGGCTACACCTTC,CASSLGQGPYGYTF
TRBV6-1,-,-,TRBJ2-7,TGTGCCAGCAGTGAAACTTGGACTCTAGACTACGAGCAGTACTTC,CASSETWTLDYEQYF
TRBV10-3,-,-,TRBJ1-6,TGTGCCACTGGCGGGACTCGTGGCTCCTATAATTCACCCCTCCACTTT,CATGGTRGSYNSPLHF
TRBV2,-,-,TRBJ1-1,TGTGCCAGCAGTGTCGTGCGAGATACTGAAGCTTTCTTT,CASSVVRDTEAFF
TRBV7-9,-,TRBD1,TRBJ2-3,TGTGCCAGCAGCTTACGGCAGGGGGGCACAGATACGCAGTATTTT,CASSLRQGGTDTQYF
TRBV6-2/TRBV6-3,-,-,TRBJ2-1,TGTGCCAGCAGTTACTCGAGTAATGGGCCCTACAATGAGCAGTTCTTC,CASSYSSNGPYNEQFF
TRBV11-1,-,-,TRBJ1-2,TGTGCCAGCAGCTTTGGGTTTACGGACTATGGCTACACCTTC,CASSFGFTDYGYTF
TRBV6-1,-,-,TRBJ1-5,TGTGCCAGCAGTGAACAGGGAGATCAGCCCCAGCATTTT,CASSEQGDQPQHF
TRBV28,-,-,TRBJ1-1,TGTGCCAGCAGTTTACTGGACGTTCCCAGGGGGAACACTGAAGCTTTCTTT,CASSLLDVPRGNTEAFF
TRBV7-2,-,TRBD1,TRBJ1-3,TGTGCCAGCAGCTTAGTGACAGGGTGCGCTGGAAACACCATATATTTT,CASSLVTGCAGNTIYF
TRBV2,-,-,TRBJ2-3,TGTGCCAGCAGCGCTCCGACAGATACGCAGTATTTT,CASSAPTDTQYF
TRBV5-6,-,-,TRBJ1-4,TGTGCCAGCAGCTTGGGTGGGACACCCGGGGCGCCAGTGTTTTTT,CASSLGGTPGAPVFF
TRBV6-5,-,-,TRBJ1-1,TGTGCCAGCAGTTACGAGGCCTCAAGAACGGAAGCTTTCTTT,CASSYEASRTEAFF
TRBV2,-,-,TRBJ1-6,TGTGCCACCCAGACAGACTCAAATTCACCCCTCCACTTT,CATQTDSNSPLHF
TRBV14,-,-,TRBJ2-4,TGTGCCAGCAGCCAAGTGGGTAGGAACATTCAGTACTTC,CASSQVGRNIQYF
TRBV5-1,-,-,TRBJ1-2,TGCGCCAGCAGCGCCGCGGGGCAAGGCTATGGCTACACCTTC,CASSAAGQGYGYTF
TRBV25-1,-,TRBD1,TRBJ2-7,TGTGCCAGCAGTCAAGACAGGGGAGCCTACGAGCAGTACTTC,CASSQDRGAYEQYF
TRBV10-1,-,-,TRBJ1-1,TGCGCCAGCAGTGAGTCGGGCAGGGAAACTGAAGCTTTCTTT,CASSESGRETEAFF
TRBV2,-,TRBD1,TRBJ2-1,TGTGCCAGCAAGTATGGACAGGGGGTTTTGAATGAGCAGTTCTTC,CASKYGQGVLNEQFF
TRBV11-2,-,-,TRBJ2-6,TGTGCCAGCAGCAAACCCACCCCCTCGTCTTTC,CASSKPTPSSF
TRBV5-1,-,-,TRBJ1-2,TGCGCCAGCAGCTTCGACAGTTATGGCTACACCTTC,CASSFDSYGYTF
TRBV7-9,-,-,TRBJ1-1,TGTGCCAGCAGCCCCCCAGGGTCTCCTGAAGCTTTCTTT,CASSPPGSPEAFF
TRBV5-1,-,-,TRBJ1-4,TGCGCCAGCGCGGGTGCGGGGGCTAATGAAAAACTGTTTTTT,CASAGAGANEKLFF
TRBV29-1,-,-,TRBJ1-2,TGCAGCGTTGAGGAGGGCTACACCTTC,CSVEEGYTF
TRBV2,-,-,TRBJ1-5,TGTGCCAGCAGGCTACAGGGCCAGCCCCAGCATTTT,CASRLQGQPQHF